A selection of T cell receptor beta chains follows, all from one sample in a study of glioma-infiltrating T cells after dendritic cell vaccination. TCRdb's table, derived via immunoSEQ multiplex PCR, lists solely in-frame clones and lacks some. Of around 90,000 clones in the sample, approximately 78% were seen once. This specimen consisted of blood, obtained after dendritic cell vaccination. The receptors stem from a human donor with glioblastoma. Each CDR3 is given without its conserved first and last residue.

j_call v_call cdr3_aa
TRBJ2-1 TRBV6-5 ASFGRAAEQF
TRBJ1-1 TRBV9 ASSVGPPDIRNTEAF
TRBJ2-5 TRBV15 ATSRVAETGETQY
TRBJ2-2 TRBV6-4 ASSDTPGLTTDTGELF
TRBJ2-7 TRBV5-1 ASSLGGQGASSYEQY
TRBJ2-6 TRBV6-1 ASSDNSGANVLT
TRBJ1-2 TRBV10-1 ASSADRPGQGTGGYT
TRBJ2-1 TRBV5-4 ASSVNSGTYNEQF
TRBJ2-5 TRBV18 ASSPPSGETQY
TRBJ2-5 TRBV6-6 ASSLTVRETQY